A few counts support the clone carrying this T cell receptor beta chain. This specimen belongs to a study of T-cell memory formation after mild COVID-19. With 3 bases removed from V and 1 base from J, the gap between germline ends came to 3 bases. CDR1 is DFQATT, CDR2 SNEGSKA, per germline (reference sequence). This CDR3 comprises 12 residues. TCRdb called the 5' RACE reads again in MiXCR, with one record for every CDR3 protein. The table has approximately 210,000 distinct CDR3 sequences, 15% to 20% seen once. Sequenced sample: PBMCs or a T cell subset sorted from them (not recorded which). The chain joins TRBV20-1 to TRBJ2-2; D gene unclear. This receptor was obtained from an adult woman who had mild COVID-19 (a few samples of this study predate the infection). Cell type and time point are not known. The CDR3 protein is CSARQNTGELFF. The CDR3 coding sequence is TGCAGTGCTAGGCAGAACACCGGGGAGCTGTTTTTT.